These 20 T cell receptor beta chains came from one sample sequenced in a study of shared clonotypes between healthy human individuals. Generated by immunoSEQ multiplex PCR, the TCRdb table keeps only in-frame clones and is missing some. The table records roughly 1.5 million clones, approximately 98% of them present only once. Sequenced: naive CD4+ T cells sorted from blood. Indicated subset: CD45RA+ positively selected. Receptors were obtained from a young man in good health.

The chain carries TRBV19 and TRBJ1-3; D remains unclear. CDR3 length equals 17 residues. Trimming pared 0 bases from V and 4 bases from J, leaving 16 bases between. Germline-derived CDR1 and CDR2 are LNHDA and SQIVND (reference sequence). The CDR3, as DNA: TGTGCCAGTAGTATAGACTCTCCGGGAGCAGGAGGAAACACCATATATTTT. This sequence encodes CASSIDSPGAGGNTIYF.

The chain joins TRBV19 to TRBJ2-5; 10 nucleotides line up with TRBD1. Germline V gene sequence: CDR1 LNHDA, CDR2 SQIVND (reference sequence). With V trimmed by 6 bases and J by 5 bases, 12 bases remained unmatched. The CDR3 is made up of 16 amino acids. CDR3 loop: CASRLSGTGAGETQYF. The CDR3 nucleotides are TGTGCCAGTAGACTATCCGGGACAGGGGCGGGGGAGACCCAGTACTTC. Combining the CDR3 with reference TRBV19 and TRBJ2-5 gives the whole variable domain DGGITQSPKYLFRKEGQNVTLSCEQNLNHDAMYWYRQDPGQGLRLIYYSQIVNDFQKGDIAEGYSVSREKKESFPLTVTSAQKNPTAFYLCASRLSGTGAGETQYFGPGTRLLVL.

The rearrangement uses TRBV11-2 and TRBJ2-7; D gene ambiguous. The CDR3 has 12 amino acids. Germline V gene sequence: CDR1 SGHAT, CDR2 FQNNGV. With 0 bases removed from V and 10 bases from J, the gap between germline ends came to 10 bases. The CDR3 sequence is CASSLDTRRQYF. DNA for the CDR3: TGTGCCAGCAGCTTAGATACTCGACGCCAGTACTTC.

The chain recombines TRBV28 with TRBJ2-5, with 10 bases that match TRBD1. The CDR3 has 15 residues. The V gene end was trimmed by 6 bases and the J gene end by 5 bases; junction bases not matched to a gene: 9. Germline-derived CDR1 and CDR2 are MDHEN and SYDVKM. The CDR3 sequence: CASRPGTGVGETQYF. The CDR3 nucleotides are TGTGCCAGCAGGCCCGGGACAGGGGTTGGGGAGACCCAGTACTTC.

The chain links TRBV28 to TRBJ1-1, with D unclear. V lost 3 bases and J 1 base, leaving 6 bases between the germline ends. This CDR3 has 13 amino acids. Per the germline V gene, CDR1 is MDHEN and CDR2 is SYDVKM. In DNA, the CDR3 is TGTGCCAGCAGTTTCGCGTGGAACACTGAAGCTTTCTTT. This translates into CASSFAWNTEAFF.

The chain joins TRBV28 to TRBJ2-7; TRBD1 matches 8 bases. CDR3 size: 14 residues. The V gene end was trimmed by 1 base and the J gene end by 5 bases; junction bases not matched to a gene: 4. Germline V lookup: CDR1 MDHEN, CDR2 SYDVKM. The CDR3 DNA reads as TGTGCCAGCAGTTTATATAGGACAGGGAACGAGCAGTACTTC. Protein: CASSLYRTGNEQYF.

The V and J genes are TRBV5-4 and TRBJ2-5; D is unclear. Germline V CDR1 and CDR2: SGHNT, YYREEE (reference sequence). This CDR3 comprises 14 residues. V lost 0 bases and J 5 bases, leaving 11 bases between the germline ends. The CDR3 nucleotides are TGTGCCAGCAGCTTGGGACTCGCTCGGGAGACCCAGTACTTC. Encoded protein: CASSLGLARETQYF.

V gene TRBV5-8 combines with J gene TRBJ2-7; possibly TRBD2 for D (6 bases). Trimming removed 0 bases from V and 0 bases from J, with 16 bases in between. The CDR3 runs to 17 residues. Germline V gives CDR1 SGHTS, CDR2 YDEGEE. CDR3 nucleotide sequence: TGTGCCAGCAGCTTGGGACTTAAGCGGGCGAACTCCTACGAGCAGTACTTC. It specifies CASSLGLKRANSYEQYF.

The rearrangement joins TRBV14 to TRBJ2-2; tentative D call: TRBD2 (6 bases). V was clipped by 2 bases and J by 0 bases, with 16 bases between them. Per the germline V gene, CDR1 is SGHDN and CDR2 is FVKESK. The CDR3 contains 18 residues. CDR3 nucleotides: TGTGCCAGCAGCCAATGGGTCGGTAGCGGTTCGAACACCGGGGAGCTGTTTTTT. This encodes CASSQWVGSGSNTGELFF.

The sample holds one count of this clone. CDR3: CATSRDNRESTEAFF. The DNA for the CDR3 is TGTGCCACCAGCAGAGATAATAGGGAGTCCACTGAAGCTTTCTTT. V gene TRBV15 combines with J gene TRBJ1-1; D not resolved. The V gene's germline CDR1 is LNHNV and CDR2 YYDKDF (reference sequence). Trimming took 0 bases from V and 4 from J, leaving 12 bases between them. The CDR3 has 15 residues.

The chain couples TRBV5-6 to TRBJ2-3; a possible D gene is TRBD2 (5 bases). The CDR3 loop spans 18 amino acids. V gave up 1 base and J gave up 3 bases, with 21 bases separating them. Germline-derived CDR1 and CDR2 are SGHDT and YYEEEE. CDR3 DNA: TGTGCCAGCAGCTTGACCCCCCCGGGTCCACGAGGGACAGATACGCAGTATTTT. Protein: CASSLTPPGPRGTDTQYF.

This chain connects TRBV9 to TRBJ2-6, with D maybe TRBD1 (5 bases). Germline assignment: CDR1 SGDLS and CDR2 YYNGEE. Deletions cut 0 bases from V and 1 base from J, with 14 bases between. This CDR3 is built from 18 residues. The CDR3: CASSVDVRVASGANVLTF. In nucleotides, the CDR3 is TGTGCCAGCAGCGTAGACGTCAGGGTGGCATCTGGGGCCAACGTCCTGACTTTC.

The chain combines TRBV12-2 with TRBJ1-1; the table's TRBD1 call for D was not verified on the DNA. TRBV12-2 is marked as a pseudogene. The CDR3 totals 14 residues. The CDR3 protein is CASRFTGANTEAFF. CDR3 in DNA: TGTGCAAGTCGCTTCACAGGGGCGAACACTGAAGCTTTCTTT.

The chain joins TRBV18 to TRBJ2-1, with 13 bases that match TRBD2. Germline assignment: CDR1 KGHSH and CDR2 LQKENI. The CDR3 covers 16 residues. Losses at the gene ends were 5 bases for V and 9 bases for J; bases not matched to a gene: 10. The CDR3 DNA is TGTGCCAGCTCATCTCTGGGACTAGCGGGAAATGGTGAGCAGTTCTTC. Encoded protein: CASSSLGLAGNGEQFF. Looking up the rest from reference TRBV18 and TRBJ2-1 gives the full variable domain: NAGVMQNPRHLVRRRGQEARLRCSPMKGHSHVYWYRQLPEEGLKFMVYLQKENIIDESGMPKERFSAEFPKEGPSILRIQQVVRGDSAAYFCASSSLGLAGNGEQFFGPGTRLTVL.

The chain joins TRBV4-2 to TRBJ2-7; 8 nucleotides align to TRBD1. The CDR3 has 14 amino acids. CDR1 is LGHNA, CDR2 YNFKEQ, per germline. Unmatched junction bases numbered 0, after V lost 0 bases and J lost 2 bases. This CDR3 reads CASSQEQGAYEQYF. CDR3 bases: TGTGCCAGCAGCCAAGAACAGGGGGCCTACGAGCAGTACTTC.

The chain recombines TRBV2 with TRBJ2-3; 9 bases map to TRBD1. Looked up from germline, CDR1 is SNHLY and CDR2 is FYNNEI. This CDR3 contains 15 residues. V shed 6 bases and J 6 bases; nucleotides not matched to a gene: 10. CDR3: CASRVSGTGPDTQYF. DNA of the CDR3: TGTGCCAGCAGAGTCTCGGGGACAGGGCCCGATACGCAGTATTTT.

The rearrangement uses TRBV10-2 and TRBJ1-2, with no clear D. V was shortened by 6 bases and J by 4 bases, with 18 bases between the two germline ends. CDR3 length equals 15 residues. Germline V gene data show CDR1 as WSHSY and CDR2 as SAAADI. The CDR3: CASSPQSAQFYGYTF. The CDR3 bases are TGCGCCAGCAGCCCTCAATCGGCCCAATTCTATGGCTACACCTTC.

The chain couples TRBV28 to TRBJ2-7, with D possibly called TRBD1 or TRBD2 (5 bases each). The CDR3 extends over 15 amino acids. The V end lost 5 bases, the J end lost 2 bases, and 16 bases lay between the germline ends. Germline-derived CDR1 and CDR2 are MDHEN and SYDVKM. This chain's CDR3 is CASSLASTAAYEQYF. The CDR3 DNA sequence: TGTGCCAGCAGTCTCGCTTCGACAGCGGCCTACGAGCAGTACTTC.

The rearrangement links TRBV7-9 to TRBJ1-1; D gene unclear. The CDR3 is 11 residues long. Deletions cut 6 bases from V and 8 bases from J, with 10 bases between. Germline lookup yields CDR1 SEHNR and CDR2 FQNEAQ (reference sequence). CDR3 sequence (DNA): TGTGCCAGCAGACCAACAGAAGAAGCTTTCTTT. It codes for CASRPTEEAFF.

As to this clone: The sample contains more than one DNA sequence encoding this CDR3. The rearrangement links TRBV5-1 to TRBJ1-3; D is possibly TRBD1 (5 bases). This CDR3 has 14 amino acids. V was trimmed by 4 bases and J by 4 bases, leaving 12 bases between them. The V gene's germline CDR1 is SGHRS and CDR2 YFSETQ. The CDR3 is CASSLGLGGNTIYF. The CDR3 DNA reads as TGCGCCAGCAGCCTGGGACTTGGAGGAAACACCATATATTTT.